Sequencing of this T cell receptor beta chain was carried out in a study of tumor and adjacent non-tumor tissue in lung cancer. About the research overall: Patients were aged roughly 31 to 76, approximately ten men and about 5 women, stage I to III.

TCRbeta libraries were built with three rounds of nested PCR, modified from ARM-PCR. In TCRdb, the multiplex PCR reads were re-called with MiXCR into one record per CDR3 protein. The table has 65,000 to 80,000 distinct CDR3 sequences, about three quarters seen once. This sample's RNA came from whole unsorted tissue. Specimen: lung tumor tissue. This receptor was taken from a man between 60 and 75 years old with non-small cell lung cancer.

The CDR3, as DNA: TGTGCCAATAGAACCACAGGGGCTGAAGCTTTCTTT. Translated: CANRTTGAEAFF. The V call is TRBV6-2 or TRBV6-3, the J call TRBJ1-1, with TRBD1 matching over 7 bases. The CDR3 totals 12 residues. The V gene's germline CDR1 is MNHEY and CDR2 SVGEGT. J gave up 6 bases and V 10 bases, and 8 bases lay outside the gene matches.